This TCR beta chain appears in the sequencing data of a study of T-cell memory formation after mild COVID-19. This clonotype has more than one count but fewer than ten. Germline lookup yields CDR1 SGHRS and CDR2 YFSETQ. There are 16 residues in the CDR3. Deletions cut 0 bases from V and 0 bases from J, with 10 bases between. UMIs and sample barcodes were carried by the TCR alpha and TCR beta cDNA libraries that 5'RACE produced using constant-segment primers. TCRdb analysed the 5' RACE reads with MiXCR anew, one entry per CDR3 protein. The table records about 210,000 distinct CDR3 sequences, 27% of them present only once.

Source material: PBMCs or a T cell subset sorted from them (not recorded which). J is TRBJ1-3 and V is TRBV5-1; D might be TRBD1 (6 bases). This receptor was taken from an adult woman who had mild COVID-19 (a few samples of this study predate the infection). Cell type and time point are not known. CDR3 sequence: CASSLAGTYSGNTIYF. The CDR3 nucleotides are TGCGCCAGCAGCTTGGCCGGGACATACTCTGGAAACACCATATATTTT.